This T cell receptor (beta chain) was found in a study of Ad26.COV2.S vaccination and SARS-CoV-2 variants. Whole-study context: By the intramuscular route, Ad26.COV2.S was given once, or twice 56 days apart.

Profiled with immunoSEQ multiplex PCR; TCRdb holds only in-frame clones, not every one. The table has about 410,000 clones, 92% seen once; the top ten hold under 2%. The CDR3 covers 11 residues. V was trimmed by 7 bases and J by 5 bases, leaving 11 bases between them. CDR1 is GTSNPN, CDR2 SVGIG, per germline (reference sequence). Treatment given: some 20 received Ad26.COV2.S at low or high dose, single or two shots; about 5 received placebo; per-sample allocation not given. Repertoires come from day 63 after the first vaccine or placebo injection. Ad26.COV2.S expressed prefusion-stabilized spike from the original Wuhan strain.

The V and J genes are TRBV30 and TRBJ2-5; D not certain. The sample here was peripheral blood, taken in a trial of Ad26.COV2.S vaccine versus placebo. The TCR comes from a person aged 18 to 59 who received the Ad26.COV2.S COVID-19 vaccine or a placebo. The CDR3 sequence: CASSGVETQYF. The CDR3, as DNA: TGTGCCTCCTCGGGTGTGGAGACCCAGTACTTC.